The 24 T cell receptor beta chains below were found in one sample sequenced in a study of identical twins (dated by TCRdb to about 2016). Library method: 5' RACE. The instrument given in TCRdb is Illumina HiSeq 2000. TCRdb reprocessed the public reads (quality trimming at Q25 with fastp, clone calling with MiXCR) and kept in-frame beta chains. Identical CDR3 protein sequences are pooled into one entry, listed with their most common genes and DNA. Counted in this sample were 400,000 to 550,000 distinct CDR3 sequences; 13% to 15% of them appeared once. The ten largest clonotypes hold 0.95% to 1% of the sample. This sample was shared with a second study, whose subject was yellow fever vaccine responses in identical twins.

Specimen: CD4+ T cells sorted from blood. The receptors stem from a woman aged 18-29 years in good health.

This clonotype occurred a few times. The chain employs TRBV2 and TRBJ1-3; D gene unclear. CDR1 SNHLY and CDR2 FYNNEI come from the germline V gene. Trimming removed 5 bases from V and 4 bases from J, with 12 bases in between. The CDR3 covers 14 residues. Here the CDR3 reads CASSIESTGNTIYF. The CDR3 nucleotides read TGTGCCAGCAGTATCGAAAGTACCGGAAACACCATATATTTT.

The chain links TRBV2 to TRBJ1-2, with D perhaps TRBD1 (5 bases). With 6 bases removed from V and 4 bases from J, the gap between germline ends came to 18 bases. CDR1 is SNHLY, CDR2 FYNNEI, per germline. The CDR3 totals 15 residues. CDR3 coding DNA: TGTGCCAGCAGGGGCCTTGAGGGACTCAGCTATGGCTACACCTTC. Translating gives CASRGLEGLSYGYTF.

In this sample, this clonotype turned up many times. The genes are TRBV12-3 or TRBV12-4 and TRBJ2-5; no reliable D call. V was shortened by 6 bases and J by 5 bases, with 7 bases between the two germline ends. The CDR3 extends over 11 amino acids. The CDR3 loop is CASSSLETQYF. The CDR3 DNA reads as TGTGCCAGCAGCTCCTTGGAGACCCAGTACTTC.

This clonotype was detected a few times. This chain uses TRBV2 with TRBJ2-7, with D possibly being TRBD1 (6 bases). This CDR3 has 13 amino acids. Germline assignment: CDR1 SNHLY and CDR2 FYNNEI. Trimming shortened V by 11 bases and J by 3 bases, and 17 bases separated the two germline ends. CDR3 coding DNA: TGTGCCGGAAACCGGGACAACTTCTACGAGCAGTACTTC. Translation gives CAGNRDNFYEQYF.

The chain uses TRBV24-1 and TRBJ2-1; D perhaps matches TRBD2 (6 bases). Per the germline V gene, CDR1 is KGHDR and CDR2 is SFDVKD. With 1 base removed from V and 7 bases from J, the gap between germline ends came to 13 bases. CDR3 length: 15 residues. The CDR3: CATSDFNSAGNEQFF. As DNA, the CDR3 is TGTGCCACCAGTGATTTTAACTCCGCGGGAAATGAGCAGTTCTTC.

This sequence joins TRBV29-1 and TRBJ2-1, with 10 bases fitting TRBD1. The CDR3 covers 14 residues. Losses at the gene ends were 6 bases for V and 5 bases for J; bases not matched to a gene: 7. The germline V gene encodes CDR1 SQVTM and CDR2 ANQGSEA. CDR3 nucleotides: TGCAGCGTCGCGGGACAGGGGAAGCACAATGAGCAGTTCTTC. Its protein is CSVAGQGKHNEQFF.

This sequence joins TRBV20-1 and TRBJ2-1, with TRBD2 matching over 10 bases. The CDR3 is 14 amino acids. Germline V gene sequence: CDR1 DFQATT, CDR2 SNEGSKA (reference sequence). V lost 3 bases, J lost 4 bases, and 3 bases stayed unmatched. CDR3: CSARSSGSYNEQFF. CDR3 coding DNA: TGCAGTGCTAGGTCTAGCGGGAGTTACAATGAGCAGTTCTTC.

This clonotype came up many times. CDR3 residues: CASSQAGGATYEQYF. The CDR3 DNA is TGTGCCAGCAGCCAAGCAGGAGGCGCCACTTACGAGCAGTACTTC. This chain uses TRBV7-2 with TRBJ2-7, with D tentatively TRBD2 (5 bases). Germline CDR1 SGHTA, CDR2 FQGNSA. V was pared by 5 bases and J by 4 bases, with 18 bases between. The CDR3 has 15 residues.

This chain joins TRBV18 and TRBJ2-7; D might be TRBD1 or TRBD2, each matching 5 bases. The V gene's germline CDR1 is KGHSH and CDR2 LQKENI. Trimming removed 1 base at V and 2 bases at J, with 12 bases between. The CDR3 is made up of 15 amino acids. The CDR3 loop is CASSPLPGSTYEQYF. The CDR3, as DNA: TGTGCCAGCTCACCACTGCCAGGGAGTACCTACGAGCAGTACTTC.

The genes are TRBV10-2 and TRBJ2-6; 11 nucleotides match TRBD2. J lost 0 bases, V lost 6 bases, and 4 bases had no gene match. The CDR3 consists of 17 residues. Germline V gives CDR1 WSHSY, CDR2 SAAADI. The CDR3 loop is CASRKLAGDSGANVLTF. CDR3 coding DNA: TGCGCCAGCAGAAAACTAGCGGGGGACTCTGGGGCCAACGTCCTGACTTTC.

In this sample, this clonotype turned up a few times. The V and J genes are TRBV7-6 and TRBJ2-6, with D unclear. The germline CDR1 and CDR2 sequences are SGHVS and FNYEAQ. Trimming cost V 7 bases and J 0 bases, with 19 bases left between them. This CDR3 spans 18 amino acids. CDR3 protein: CASTLRVRSSSGANVLTF. In DNA, the CDR3 is TGTGCCAGCACCCTTCGGGTCCGCTCCAGCTCTGGGGCCAACGTCCTGACTTTC.

Many counts were recorded for this clonotype. The genes are TRBV5-1 and TRBJ2-2; maybe TRBD2 (7 bases). This CDR3 spans 15 amino acids. Trimming took 1 base from V and 5 from J, leaving 12 bases between them. Germline-derived CDR1 and CDR2 are SGHRS and YFSETQ. The CDR3: CASSLTAGATGELFF. CDR3 coding DNA: TGCGCCAGCAGCTTGACCGCGGGGGCGACCGGGGAGCTGTTTTTT. The whole variable domain, remainder taken from reference TRBV5-1 and TRBJ2-2, is KAGVTQTPRYLIKTRGQQVTLSCSPISGHRSVSWYQQTPGQGLQFLFEYFSETQRNKGNFPGRFSGRQFSNSRSEMNVSTLELGDSALYLCASSLTAGATGELFFGEGSRLTVL.

J is TRBJ2-7 and V is TRBV20-1; 11 nucleotides align to TRBD1. There are 15 residues in the CDR3. Germline lookup yields CDR1 DFQATT and CDR2 SNEGSKA (reference sequence). The J segment lost 6 bases and the V segment lost 0 bases, leaving 7 bases of the junction unmatched. In nucleotides, the CDR3 is TGCAGTGCTAGAGATTTAGGACAGGGGGCCAGCGAGCAGTACTTC. Amino acid sequence: CSARDLGQGASEQYF.

V gene TRBV7-6 combines with J gene TRBJ2-7, with D maybe TRBD2 (6 bases). The CDR3 covers 15 residues. CDR1 is SGHVS and CDR2 is FNYEAQ in the germline V gene. Trimming took off 3 bases at V and 6 bases at J, with 18 bases between the two ends. The CDR3 reads CASSLKGGANGEQYF. In nucleotides, the CDR3 is TGTGCCAGCAGCTTGAAGGGAGGAGCTAATGGCGAGCAGTACTTC.

This clonotype was detected many times. The chain recombines TRBV7-2 with TRBJ2-7, with D unresolved. Trimming pared 5 bases from V and 0 bases from J, leaving 14 bases between. The CDR3 has 15 residues. The germline gives CDR1 SGHTA, CDR2 FQGNSA. This CDR3 reads CASSLFADPSYEQYF. CDR3 in DNA: TGTGCCAGCAGCCTGTTTGCGGACCCCTCCTACGAGCAGTACTTC.

The chain recombines TRBV24-1 with TRBJ2-3; the match to TRBD1 covers 7 bases. CDR3 length equals 15 residues. After removal of 5 bases from V and 2 bases from J, the junction contained 6 bases not matched to a gene. CDR1 is KGHDR and CDR2 is SFDVKD in the germline V gene. CDR3 sequence (DNA): TGTGCCACCAGTGCCAGGGACAGAGACACAGATACGCAGTATTTT. It translates to CATSARDRDTDTQYF.

V and J are TRBV3-1 and TRBJ2-1, with D hard to call. V shed 1 base and J shed 2 bases, with 9 bases lying between them. CDR3 length: 15 amino acids. CDR1 is LGHDT and CDR2 is YNNKEL in the germline V gene (reference sequence). This CDR3 is CASSQGPGAYNEQFF. DNA for the CDR3: TGTGCCAGCAGCCAAGGCCCAGGAGCCTACAATGAGCAGTTCTTC.

The chain recombines TRBV5-1 with TRBJ1-1; TRBD1 agrees at 7 bases. CDR3 length equals 14 residues. CDR1 and CDR2 (germline): SGHRS, YFSETQ. Trimming removed 4 bases from V and 1 base from J; junction bases left unmatched: 4. The CDR3 DNA follows: TGCGCCAGCAGCATGGGACAGACGAACACTGAAGCTTTCTTT. Its protein is CASSMGQTNTEAFF.

J is TRBJ2-2 and V is TRBV27, with D hard to call. Trimming took off 3 bases at V and 4 bases at J, with 12 bases between the two ends. This CDR3 has 15 amino acids. The germline gives CDR1 MNHEY, CDR2 SMNVEV (reference sequence). The CDR3 here is CASSFVLGFTGELFF. The DNA of the CDR3 is TGTGCCAGCAGTTTCGTCCTCGGATTCACCGGGGAGCTGTTTTTT.

Many counts were recorded for this clonotype. In DNA form, the CDR3 reads TGCAGCGTTGGGCAGAAATCCTACGAGCAGTACTTC. It yields the protein CSVGQKSYEQYF. J is TRBJ2-7 and V is TRBV29-1; no firm D call. Germline V gene data show CDR1 as SQVTM and CDR2 as ANQGSEA. CDR3 length: 12 amino acids. V was trimmed by 4 bases and J by 1 base, leaving 8 bases between them.

This clonotype was picked up a small number of times. The gene calls are TRBV11-3 and TRBJ2-3; no reliable D call. The germline V gene encodes CDR1 SGHNT and CDR2 YENEEA. Between the trimmed V and J ends, which lost 4 bases and 10 bases, there was a span of 18 bases. The CDR3 loop spans 14 amino acids. The CDR3 region is CASSYGDTLSPQYF. CDR3 in DNA: TGTGCCAGCAGCTACGGCGATACCCTGAGTCCGCAGTATTTT.

The chain employs TRBV11-3 and TRBJ2-3, with TRBD2 matching over 8 bases. The CDR3 is made up of 13 amino acids. Germline V lookup: CDR1 SGHNT, CDR2 YENEEA. V was pared by 8 bases and J by 4 bases, with 5 bases of the junction left unmatched. CDR3 sequence: CASQRESSDTQYF. The CDR3 DNA follows: TGTGCCAGCCAGCGGGAGTCGTCAGATACGCAGTATTTT.

The table lists this clonotype with a few counts. V usage is TRBV6-1 and J usage is TRBJ1-6, with D unresolved. Germline V gene sequence: CDR1 MNHNS, CDR2 SASEGT. Trimming left V 7 bases short and J 10 bases short, with 8 bases between. This CDR3 comprises 11 residues. The CDR3 protein is CASMEISPLHF. CDR3 nucleotide sequence: TGTGCCAGCATGGAAATCTCACCCCTCCACTTT.

This clonotype was recorded only once. The chain is built from TRBV20-1 and TRBJ2-5; D ambiguous. CDR1 and CDR2 (germline): DFQATT, SNEGSKA (reference sequence). This CDR3 comprises 14 residues. The V end lost 0 bases, the J end lost 4 bases, and 12 bases lay between the germline ends. CDR3 nucleotides: TGCAGTGCTAGAGATATTAGGACGGCAGAGACCCAGTACTTC. Translating it yields CSARDIRTAETQYF.